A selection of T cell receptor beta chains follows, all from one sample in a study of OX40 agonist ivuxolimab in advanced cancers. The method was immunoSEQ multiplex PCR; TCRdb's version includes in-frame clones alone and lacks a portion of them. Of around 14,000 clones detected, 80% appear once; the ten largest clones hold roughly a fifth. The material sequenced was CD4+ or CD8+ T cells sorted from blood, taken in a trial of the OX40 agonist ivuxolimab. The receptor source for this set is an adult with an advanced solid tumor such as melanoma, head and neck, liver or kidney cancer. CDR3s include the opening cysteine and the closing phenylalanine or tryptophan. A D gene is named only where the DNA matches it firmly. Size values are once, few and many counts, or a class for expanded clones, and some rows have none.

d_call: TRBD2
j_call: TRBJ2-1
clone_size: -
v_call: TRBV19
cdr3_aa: CASSWTSGSHNEQFF
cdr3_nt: TGTGCCAGTAGTTGGACTAGCGGGAGTCACAATGAGCAGTTCTTC

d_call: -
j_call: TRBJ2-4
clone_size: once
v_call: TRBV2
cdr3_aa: CASRGNIQYF
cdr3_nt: TGTGCCAGCAGGGGGAACATTCAGTACTTC

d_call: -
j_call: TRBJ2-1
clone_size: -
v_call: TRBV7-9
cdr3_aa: CASSFGVEQFF
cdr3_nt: TGTGCCAGCAGCTTCGGAGTTGAGCAGTTCTTC

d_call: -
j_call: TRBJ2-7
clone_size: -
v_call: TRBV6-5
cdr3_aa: CATQSGQSYEQYF
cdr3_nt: TGTGCCACCCAATCGGGACAAAGCTACGAGCAGTACTTC

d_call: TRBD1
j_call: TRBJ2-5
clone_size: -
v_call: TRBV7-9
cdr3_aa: CASSLRQGARETQYF
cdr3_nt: TGTGCCAGCAGCTTACGCCAGGGGGCGCGAGAGACCCAGTACTTC

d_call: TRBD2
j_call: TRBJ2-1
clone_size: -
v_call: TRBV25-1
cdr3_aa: CASSPYSGLADEQFF
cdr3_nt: TGTGCCAGCAGTCCGTATTCGGGACTAGCGGATGAGCAGTTCTTC

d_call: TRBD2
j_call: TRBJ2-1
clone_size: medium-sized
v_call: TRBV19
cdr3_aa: CASSMRGWNNEQFF
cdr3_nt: TGTGCCAGTAGTATGCGGGGGTGGAACAATGAGCAGTTCTTC

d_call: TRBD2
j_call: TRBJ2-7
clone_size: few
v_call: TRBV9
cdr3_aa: CASSVGAGTSGVEQYF
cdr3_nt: TGTGCCAGCAGCGTAGGGGCCGGGACTAGCGGGGTGGAGCAGTACTTC

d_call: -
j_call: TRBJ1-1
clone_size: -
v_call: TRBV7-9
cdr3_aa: CASSFGGFGAFF
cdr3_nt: TGTGCCAGCAGCTTTGGGGGGTTTGGGGCTTTCTTT

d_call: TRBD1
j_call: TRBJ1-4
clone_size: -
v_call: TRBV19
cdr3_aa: CASSSRDSFEKLFF
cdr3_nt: TGTGCCAGTAGCAGCCGGGACAGCTTTGAAAAACTGTTTTTT

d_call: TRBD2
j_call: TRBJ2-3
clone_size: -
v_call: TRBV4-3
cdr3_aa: CASSQGKRELDTQYF
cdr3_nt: TGCGCCAGCAGCCAAGGGAAGCGGGAGTTAGATACGCAGTATTTT

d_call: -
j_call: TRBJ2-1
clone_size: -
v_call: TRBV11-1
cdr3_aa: CASSPILSPYNEQFF
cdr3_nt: TGTGCCAGCAGCCCGATCCTATCGCCCTACAATGAGCAGTTCTTC

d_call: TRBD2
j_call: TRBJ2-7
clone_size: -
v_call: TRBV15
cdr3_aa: CATSSGLAEPYEQYF
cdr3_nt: TGTGCCACCAGCAGCGGACTAGCGGAGCCCTACGAGCAGTACTTC

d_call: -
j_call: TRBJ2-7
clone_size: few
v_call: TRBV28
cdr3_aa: CASSYTLSYEQYF
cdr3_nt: TGTGCCAGCAGTTATACCCTCTCCTACGAGCAGTACTTC

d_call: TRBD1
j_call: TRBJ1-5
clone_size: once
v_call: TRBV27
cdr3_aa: CASSFQGGGNQPQHF
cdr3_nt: TGTGCCAGCAGTTTCCAGGGGGGGGGCAATCAGCCCCAGCATTTT

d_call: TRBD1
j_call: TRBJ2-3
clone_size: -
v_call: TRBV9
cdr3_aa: CASSVPRQGALGTDTQYF
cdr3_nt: TGTGCCAGCAGCGTACCCCGACAGGGGGCGCTTGGCACAGATACGCAGTATTTT

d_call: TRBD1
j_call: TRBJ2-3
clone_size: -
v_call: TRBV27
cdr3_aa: CASSQGDRATDTQYF
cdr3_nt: TGTGCCAGCAGTCAAGGGGACAGGGCCACAGATACGCAGTATTTT

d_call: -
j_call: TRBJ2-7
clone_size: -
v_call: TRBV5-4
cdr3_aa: CASSSGFSYEQYF
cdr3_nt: TGTGCCAGCAGCTCAGGGTTCTCCTACGAGCAGTACTTC

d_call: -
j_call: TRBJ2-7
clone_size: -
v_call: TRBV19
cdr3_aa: CASSIGAAIEYEQYF
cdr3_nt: TGTGCCAGTAGTATAGGAGCGGCAATTGAGTACGAGCAGTACTTC

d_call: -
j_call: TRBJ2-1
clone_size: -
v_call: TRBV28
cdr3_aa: CASSSRGAYNEQFF
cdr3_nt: TGTGCCAGCAGTTCCCGGGGTGCGTACAATGAGCAGTTCTTC

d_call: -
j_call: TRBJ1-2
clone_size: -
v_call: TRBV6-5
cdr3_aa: CASSAGEVTF
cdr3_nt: TGTGCCAGCAGCGCAGGGGAGGTCACCTTC

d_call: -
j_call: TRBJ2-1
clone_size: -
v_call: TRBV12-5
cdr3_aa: CASGIGNEGRYNEQFF
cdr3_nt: TGTGCTAGTGGTATCGGGAACGAGGGGCGGTATAATGAGCAGTTCTTC

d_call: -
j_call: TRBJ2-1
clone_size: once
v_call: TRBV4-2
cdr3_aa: CASSLGSNEQFF
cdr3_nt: TGTGCCAGCAGTCTAGGTTCCAATGAGCAGTTCTTC

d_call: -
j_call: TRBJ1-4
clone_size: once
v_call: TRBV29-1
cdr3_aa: CSASNEKLFF
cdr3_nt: TGCAGCGCCTCTAATGAAAAACTGTTTTTT

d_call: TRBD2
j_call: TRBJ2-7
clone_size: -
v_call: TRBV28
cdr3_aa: CASSTPSGGGGTYEQYF
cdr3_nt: TGTGCCAGCAGTACGCCTAGCGGAGGTGGGGGAACCTACGAGCAGTACTTC

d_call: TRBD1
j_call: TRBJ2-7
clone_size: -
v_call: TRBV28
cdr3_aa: CASRPDRDYEQYF
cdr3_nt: TGTGCCAGCAGGCCCGACAGGGACTACGAGCAGTACTTC

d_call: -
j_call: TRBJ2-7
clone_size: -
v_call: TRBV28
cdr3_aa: CASSPGHTYEQYF
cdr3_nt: TGTGCCAGCAGTCCGGGACACACATACGAGCAGTACTTC

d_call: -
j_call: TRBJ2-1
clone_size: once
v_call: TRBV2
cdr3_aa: CASSEARGPPSSYNEQFF
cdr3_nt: TGTGCCAGCAGTGAAGCAAGAGGACCACCGAGCTCCTACAATGAGCAGTTCTTC

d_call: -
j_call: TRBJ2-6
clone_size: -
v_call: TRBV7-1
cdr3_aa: CASSTTPEGLGANVLTF
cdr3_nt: TGTGCCAGCAGCACTACCCCAGAAGGCTTGGGGGCCAACGTCCTGACTTTC

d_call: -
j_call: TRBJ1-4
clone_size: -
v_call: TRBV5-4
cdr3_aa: CASSTDILEKLFF
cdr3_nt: TGTGCCAGCAGCACCGACATTTTAGAAAAACTGTTTTTT

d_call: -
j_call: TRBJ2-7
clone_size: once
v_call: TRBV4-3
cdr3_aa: CASSQDVERVYEQYF
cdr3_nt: TGCGCCAGCAGCCAAGATGTCGAGCGGGTCTACGAGCAGTACTTC

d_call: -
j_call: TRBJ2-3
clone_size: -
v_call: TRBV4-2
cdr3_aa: CASSQVGGPASTDTQYF
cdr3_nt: TGTGCCAGCAGCCAAGTAGGAGGCCCGGCAAGCACAGATACGCAGTATTTT

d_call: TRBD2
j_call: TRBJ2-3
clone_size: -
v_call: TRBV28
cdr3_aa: CASSLQGLAGGSTDTQYF
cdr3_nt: TGTGCCAGCAGTTTGCAAGGACTAGCGGGAGGGAGCACAGATACGCAGTATTTT

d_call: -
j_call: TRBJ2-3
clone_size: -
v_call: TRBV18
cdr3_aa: CASSPGDTQYF
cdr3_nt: TGTGCCAGCTCACCCGGAGATACGCAGTATTTT

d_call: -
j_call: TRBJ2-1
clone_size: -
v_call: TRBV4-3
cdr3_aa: CASSQVLIWRLNEQFF
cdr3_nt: TGCGCCAGCAGCCAAGTTCTTATCTGGAGGCTCAATGAGCAGTTCTTC

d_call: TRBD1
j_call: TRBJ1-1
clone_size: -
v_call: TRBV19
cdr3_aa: CASSGGDRLNTEAFF
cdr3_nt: TGTGCCAGTAGTGGGGGGGACAGACTGAACACTGAAGCTTTCTTT

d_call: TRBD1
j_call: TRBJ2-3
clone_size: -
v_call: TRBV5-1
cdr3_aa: CASSLAPGQGKWRTTDTQYF
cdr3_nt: TGCGCCAGCAGCTTGGCACCGGGACAGGGAAAATGGAGAACCACAGATACGCAGTATTTT

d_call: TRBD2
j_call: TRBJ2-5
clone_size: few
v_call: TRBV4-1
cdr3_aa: CASSQETSGNRQETQYF
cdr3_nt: TGCGCCAGCAGCCAAGAAACGAGCGGGAACCGCCAAGAGACCCAGTACTTC

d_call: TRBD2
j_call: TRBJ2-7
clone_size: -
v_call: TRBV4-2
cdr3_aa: CASSPWGTSSHEQYF
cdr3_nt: TGTGCCAGCAGCCCCTGGGGGACTAGCAGTCACGAGCAGTACTTC

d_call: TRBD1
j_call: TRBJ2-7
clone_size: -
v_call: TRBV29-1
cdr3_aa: CSVEAADRTHEQYF
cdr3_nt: TGCAGCGTTGAGGCCGCGGACAGGACCCACGAGCAGTACTTC

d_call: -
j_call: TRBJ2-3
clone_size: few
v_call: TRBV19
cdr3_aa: CASSALPRDSLGTDTQYF
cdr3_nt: TGTGCCAGTAGTGCCCTCCCTCGAGACTCGCTTGGCACAGATACGCAGTATTTT

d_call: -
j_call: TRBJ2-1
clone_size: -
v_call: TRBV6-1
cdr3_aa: CASSDPKNEQFF
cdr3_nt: TGTGCCAGCAGTGACCCGAAAAATGAGCAGTTCTTC

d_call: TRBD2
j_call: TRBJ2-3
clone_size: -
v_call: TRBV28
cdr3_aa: CASSFSGTSGRSTDTQYF
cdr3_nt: TGTGCCAGCAGTTTTTCCGGGACTAGCGGGAGGAGCACAGATACGCAGTATTTT

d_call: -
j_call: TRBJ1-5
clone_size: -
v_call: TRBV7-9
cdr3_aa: CASSLGGQPQHF
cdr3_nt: TGTGCCAGCAGCTTAGGAGGTCAGCCCCAGCATTTT

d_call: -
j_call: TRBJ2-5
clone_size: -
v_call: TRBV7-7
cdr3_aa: CASSPNVGTQYF
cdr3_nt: TGTGCTAGCAGCCCTAATGTCGGGACCCAGTACTTC

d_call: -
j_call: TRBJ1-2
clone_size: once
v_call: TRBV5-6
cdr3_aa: CASSIPGFLYGYTF
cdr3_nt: TGTGCCAGCAGCATCCCGGGCTTCCTCTATGGCTACACCTTC

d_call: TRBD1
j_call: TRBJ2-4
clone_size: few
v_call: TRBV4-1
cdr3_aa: CASSRTNRGSAKNIQYF
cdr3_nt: TGCGCCAGCAGCCGAACAAACAGGGGAAGTGCCAAAAACATTCAGTACTTC

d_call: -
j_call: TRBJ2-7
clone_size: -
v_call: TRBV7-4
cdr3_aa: CASSLDWGLTYEQYF
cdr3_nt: TGTGCCAGCAGCTTAGATTGGGGGTTGACCTACGAGCAGTACTTC

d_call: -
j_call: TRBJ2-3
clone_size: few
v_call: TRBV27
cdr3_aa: CASSSLGVSGTGDTQYF
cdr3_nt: TGTGCCAGCAGTTCCCTGGGTGTTTCAGGGACGGGAGATACGCAGTATTTT

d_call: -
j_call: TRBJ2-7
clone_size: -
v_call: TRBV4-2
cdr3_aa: CASSQGAGTLYEQYF
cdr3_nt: TGTGCCAGCAGCCAAGGGGCGGGAACCCTCTACGAGCAGTACTTC

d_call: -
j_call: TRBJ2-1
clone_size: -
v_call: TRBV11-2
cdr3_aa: CASSLAGAHEQFF
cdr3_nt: TGTGCCAGCAGCTTAGCGGGGGCCCATGAGCAGTTCTTC